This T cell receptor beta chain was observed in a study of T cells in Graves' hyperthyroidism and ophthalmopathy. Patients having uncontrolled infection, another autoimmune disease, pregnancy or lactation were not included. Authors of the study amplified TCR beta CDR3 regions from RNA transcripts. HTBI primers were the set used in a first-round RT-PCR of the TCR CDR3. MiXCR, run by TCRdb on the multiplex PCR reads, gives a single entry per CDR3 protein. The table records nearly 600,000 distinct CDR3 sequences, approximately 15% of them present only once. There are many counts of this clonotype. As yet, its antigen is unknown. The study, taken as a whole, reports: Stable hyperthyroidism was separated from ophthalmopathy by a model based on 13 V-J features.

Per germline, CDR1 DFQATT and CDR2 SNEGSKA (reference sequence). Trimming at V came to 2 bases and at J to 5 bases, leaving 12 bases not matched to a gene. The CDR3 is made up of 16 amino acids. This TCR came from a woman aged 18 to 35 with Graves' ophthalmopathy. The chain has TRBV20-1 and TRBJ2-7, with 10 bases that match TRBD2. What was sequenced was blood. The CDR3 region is CSARHPAGGNYDEQYF. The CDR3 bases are TGCAGTGCTAGACACCCAGCGGGAGGGAACTATGACGAGCAGTACTTC.